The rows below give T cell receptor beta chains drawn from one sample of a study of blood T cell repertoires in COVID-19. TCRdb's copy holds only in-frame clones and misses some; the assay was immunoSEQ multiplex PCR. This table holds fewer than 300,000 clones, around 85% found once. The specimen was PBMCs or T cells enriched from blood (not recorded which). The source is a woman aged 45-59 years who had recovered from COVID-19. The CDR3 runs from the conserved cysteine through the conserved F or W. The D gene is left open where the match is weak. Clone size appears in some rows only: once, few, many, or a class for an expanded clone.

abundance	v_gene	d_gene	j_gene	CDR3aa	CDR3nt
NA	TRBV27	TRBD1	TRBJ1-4	CASRERTGLEKLFF	TGTGCCAGCAGGGAGAGGACAGGCCTTGAAAAACTGTTTTTT
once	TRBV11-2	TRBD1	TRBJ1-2	CASSAPGTGNYGYTF	TGTGCCAGCAGCGCCCCCGGGACAGGGAACTATGGCTACACCTTC
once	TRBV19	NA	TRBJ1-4	CASSRQPRSEKLFF	TGTGCCAGTAGTCGACAGCCCCGGAGTGAAAAACTGTTTTTT
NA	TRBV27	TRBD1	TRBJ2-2	CASSSNTGTGSFTANTGELFF	TGTGCCAGCAGTTCTAATACCGGGACAGGGAGCTTTACCGCGAACACCGGGGAGCTGTTTTTT
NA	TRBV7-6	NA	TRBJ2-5	CASSLSRSVPGHEPQYF	TGTGCCAGCAGCTTATCTCGCTCGGTCCCGGGACATGAGCCCCAGTACTTC
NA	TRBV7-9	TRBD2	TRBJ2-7	CASSTTGTTTYEQYF	TGTGCCAGCAGCACAACCGGGACTACAACCTACGAGCAGTACTTC
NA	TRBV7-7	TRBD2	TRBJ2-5	CASSKGLAGGEETQYF	TGTGCCAGCAGCAAGGGACTAGCGGGAGGCGAAGAGACCCAGTACTTC
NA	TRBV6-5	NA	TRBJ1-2	CASSYSAGQGPYGYTF	TGTGCCAGCAGTTACTCGGCTGGGCAGGGCCCTTATGGCTACACCTTC
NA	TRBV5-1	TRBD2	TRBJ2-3	CASSPSSGGADTQYF	TGCGCCAGCAGCCCTAGTAGCGGGGGGGCAGATACGCAGTATTTT
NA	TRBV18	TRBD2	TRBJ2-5	CASSPRTSGSFRGETQYF	TGTGCCAGCTCACCACGGACTAGCGGGAGTTTTAGGGGAGAGACCCAGTACTTC
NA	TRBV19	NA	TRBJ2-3	CASSAVGYTQYF	TGTGCCAGTAGTGCGGTTGGATATACGCAGTATTTT
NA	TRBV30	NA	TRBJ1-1	CAWRREISNTEAFF	TGTGCCTGGAGAAGGGAGATCTCGAACACTGAAGCTTTCTTT
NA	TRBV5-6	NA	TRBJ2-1	CASTPGGPTSYNEQFF	TGTGCCAGCACCCCGGGGGGCCCAACCTCCTACAATGAGCAGTTCTTC
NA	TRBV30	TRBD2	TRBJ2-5	CAWSRAGVPPQYF	TGTGCCTGGAGTAGGGCGGGAGTCCCCCCCCAGTACTTC
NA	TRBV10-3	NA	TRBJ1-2	CAIMEQYGYTF	TGTGCCATCATGGAGCAGTATGGCTACACCTTC
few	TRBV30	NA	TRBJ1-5	CAWSRGADSNQPQHF	TGTGCCTGGAGCCGGGGGGCTGATAGCAATCAGCCCCAGCATTTT
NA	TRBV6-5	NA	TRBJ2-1	CASSLAADNEQFF	TGTGCCAGCAGTCTAGCAGCCGACAATGAGCAGTTCTTC
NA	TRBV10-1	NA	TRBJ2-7	CASSESAGYEQYF	TGCGCCAGCAGTGAGTCTGCGGGATACGAGCAGTACTTC
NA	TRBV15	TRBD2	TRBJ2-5	CATSRGGKSSGRGETQYF	TGTGCCACCAGCAGAGGGGGGAAGAGTAGCGGGAGGGGAGAGACCCAGTACTTC
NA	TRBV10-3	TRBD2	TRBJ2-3	CASNRGREADTQYF	TGTGCCTCTAATCGGGGGCGGGAGGCAGATACGCAGTATTTT
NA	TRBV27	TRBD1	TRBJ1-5	CASREGQVSNQPQHF	TGTGCCAGCAGGGAAGGACAGGTGAGCAATCAGCCCCAGCATTTT
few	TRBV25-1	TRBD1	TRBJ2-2	CASSSRGSVGELFF	TGTGCCAGCAGTTCCAGGGGGTCGGTCGGGGAGCTGTTTTTT
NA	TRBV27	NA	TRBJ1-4	CASSLRGRGEKLFF	TGTGCCAGCAGTTTAAGGGGAAGAGGTGAAAAACTGTTTTTT
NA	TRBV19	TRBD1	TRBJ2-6	CASSQGAGLYGANVLTF	TGTGCCAGCTCACAGGGGGCGGGTTTGTACGGGGCCAACGTCCTGACTTTC
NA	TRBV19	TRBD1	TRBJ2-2	CASSISTGATGELFF	TGTGCCAGTAGTATCAGTACAGGGGCGACCGGGGAGCTGTTTTTT
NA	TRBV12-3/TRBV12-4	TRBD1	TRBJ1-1	CASSPDRGLAFF	TGTGCCAGCAGCCCGGACAGGGGGCTAGCTTTCTTT
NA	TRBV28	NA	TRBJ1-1	CASLSGGVENTEAFF	TGTGCCAGCCTGTCTGGGGGGGTGGAGAACACTGAAGCTTTCTTT
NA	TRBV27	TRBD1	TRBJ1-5	CASSVQGGGQPQHF	TGTGCCAGCAGTGTACAGGGGGGGGGTCAGCCCCAGCATTTT
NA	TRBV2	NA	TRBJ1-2	CASSDQGYGYTF	TGTGCCAGCAGTGACCAGGGGTATGGCTACACCTTC
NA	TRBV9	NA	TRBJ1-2	CASSALLVEDYGYTF	TGTGCCAGCAGCGCCCTACTTGTCGAGGACTATGGCTACACCTTC
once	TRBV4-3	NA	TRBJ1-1	CASSLSLATGAFF	TGCGCCAGCAGCCTATCTCTTGCGACTGGGGCTTTCTTT
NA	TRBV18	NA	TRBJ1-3	CASSVGSGNTIYF	TGTGCCAGCTCTGTCGGCTCTGGAAACACCATATATTTT
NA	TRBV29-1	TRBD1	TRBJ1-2	CSVGGQGSMGYTF	TGCAGCGTTGGGGGACAGGGCTCTATGGGCTACACCTTC
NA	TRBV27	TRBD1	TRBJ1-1	CASSLGTGSEAFF	TGTGCCAGCAGTTTGGGGACAGGCTCCGAAGCTTTCTTT
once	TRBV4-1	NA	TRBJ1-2	CASRRILAEQGSLYGYTF	TGCGCCAGCAGAAGAATACTCGCCGAGCAGGGTAGCTTGTATGGCTACACCTTC
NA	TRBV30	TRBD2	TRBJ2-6	CAWTMGGPGANVLTF	TGTGCCTGGACTATGGGAGGGCCTGGGGCCAACGTCCTGACTTTC
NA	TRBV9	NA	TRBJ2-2	CASSRDTGELFF	TGTGCCAGCAGCCGTGACACCGGGGAGCTGTTTTTT
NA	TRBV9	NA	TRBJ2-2	CASSVVPRGGTGELFF	TGTGCCAGCAGCGTAGTTCCCAGGGGAGGGACCGGGGAGCTGTTTTTT
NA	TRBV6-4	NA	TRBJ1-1	CASSENREKGTEAFF	TGTGCCAGCAGTGAAAACAGGGAAAAGGGCACTGAAGCTTTCTTT
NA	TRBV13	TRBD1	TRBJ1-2	CASSSITGTGGLRYGYTF	TGTGCCAGCAGCTCCATCACCGGGACAGGGGGCCTCAGATATGGCTACACCTTC
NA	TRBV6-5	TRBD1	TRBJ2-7	CASRLADRAAYEQYF	TGTGCCAGCAGGCTGGCGGACAGGGCGGCCTACGAGCAGTACTTC
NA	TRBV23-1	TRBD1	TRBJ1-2	CASSQGRGLFLDYGYTF	TGCGCCAGCAGTCAAGGCAGGGGGCTGTTCTTGGACTATGGCTACACCTTC
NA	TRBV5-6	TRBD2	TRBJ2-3	CASSPAGGLAGVTDTQYF	TGTGCCAGCAGCCCCGCCGGGGGACTAGCGGGTGTCACAGATACGCAGTATTTT
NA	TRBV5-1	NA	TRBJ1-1	CASSTGQNTEAFF	TGCGCCAGCAGCACGGGACAGAACACTGAAGCTTTCTTT
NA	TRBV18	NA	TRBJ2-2	CASSPQGRSGELFF	TGTGCCAGCTCACCTCAGGGGAGATCCGGGGAGCTGTTTTTT
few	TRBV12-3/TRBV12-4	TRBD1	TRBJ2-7	CASSRQGVEQYF	TGTGCCAGCAGTCGACAGGGGGTCGAGCAGTACTTC